This T cell receptor beta chain was recovered during a study of cytomegalovirus exposure and HLA in healthy donors. V was cut by 1 base and J by 2 bases, with 11 bases left in between. The CDR3 contains 15 residues. Germline values: CDR1 LGHNA, CDR2 YSLEER. Vbeta (60) and Jbeta (13) primers were used in the PCR. Measured with immunoSEQ multiplex PCR; TCRdb has only the in-frame clones, and not every one. Counted here are about 87,000 clones, under 80% occurring once; the ten biggest clones make up about 22%. This clone has more than one count but fewer than ten. The sample consisted of PBMCs. This TCR was recovered from a man in his thirties or forties in good health and CMV-seropositive. The rearrangement joins TRBV4-3 to TRBJ1-2; D uncertain. CDR3 nucleotides: TGCGCCAGCAGCCAAGGGGCCCGGGGAAACTATGGCTACACCTTC. This gives the protein CASSQGARGNYGYTF.